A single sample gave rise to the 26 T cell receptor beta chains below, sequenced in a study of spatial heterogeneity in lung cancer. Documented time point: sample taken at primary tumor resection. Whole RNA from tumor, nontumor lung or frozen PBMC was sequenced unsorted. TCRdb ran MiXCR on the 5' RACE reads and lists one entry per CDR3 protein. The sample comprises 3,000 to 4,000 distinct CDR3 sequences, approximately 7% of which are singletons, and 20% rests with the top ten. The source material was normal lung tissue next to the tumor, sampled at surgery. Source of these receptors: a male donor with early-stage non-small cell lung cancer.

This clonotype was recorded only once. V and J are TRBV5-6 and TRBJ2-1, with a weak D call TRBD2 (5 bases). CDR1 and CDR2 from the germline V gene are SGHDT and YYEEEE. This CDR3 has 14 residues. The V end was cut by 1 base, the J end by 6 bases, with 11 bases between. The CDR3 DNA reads TGTGCCAGCAGCTTGCTAGCTCTAATCAATGAGCAGTTCTTC. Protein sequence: CASSLLALINEQFF.

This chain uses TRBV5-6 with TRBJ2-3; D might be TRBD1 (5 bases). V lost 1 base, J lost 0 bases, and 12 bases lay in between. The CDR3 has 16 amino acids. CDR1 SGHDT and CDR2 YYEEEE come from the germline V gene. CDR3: CASSLSPTASTDTQYF. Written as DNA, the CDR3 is TGTGCCAGCAGCTTGTCCCCGACAGCTAGCACAGATACGCAGTATTTT.

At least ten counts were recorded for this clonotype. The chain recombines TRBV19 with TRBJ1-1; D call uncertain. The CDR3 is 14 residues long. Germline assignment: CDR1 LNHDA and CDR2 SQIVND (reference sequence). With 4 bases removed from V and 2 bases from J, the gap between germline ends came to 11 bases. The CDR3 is CASSRTLPNTEAFF. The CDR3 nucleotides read TGTGCCAGTAGTAGAACTTTGCCAAACACTGAAGCTTTCTTT.

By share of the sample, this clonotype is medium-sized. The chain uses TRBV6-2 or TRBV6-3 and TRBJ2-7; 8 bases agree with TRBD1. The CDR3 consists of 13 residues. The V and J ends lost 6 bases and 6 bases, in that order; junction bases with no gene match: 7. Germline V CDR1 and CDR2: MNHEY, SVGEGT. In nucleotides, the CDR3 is TGTGCCAGCAGGCGGACAGGGCCTGGCGAGCAGTACGTC. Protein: CASRRTGPGEQYV.

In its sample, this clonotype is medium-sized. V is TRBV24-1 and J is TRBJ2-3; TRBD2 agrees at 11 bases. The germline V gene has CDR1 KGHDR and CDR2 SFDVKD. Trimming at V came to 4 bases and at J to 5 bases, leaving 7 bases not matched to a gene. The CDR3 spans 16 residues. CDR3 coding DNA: TGTGCCACCAGTGAGCCTACTAGCGGGAGTGGAGATACGCAGTATTTT. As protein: CATSEPTSGSGDTQYF.

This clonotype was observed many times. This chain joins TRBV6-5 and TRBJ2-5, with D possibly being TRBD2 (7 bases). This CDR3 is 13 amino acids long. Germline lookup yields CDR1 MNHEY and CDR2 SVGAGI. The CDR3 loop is CAKWGGRGETQYF. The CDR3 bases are TGTGCTAAGTGGGGGGGGCGAGGTGAGACCCAGTACTTC.

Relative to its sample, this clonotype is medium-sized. This CDR3 reads CASSLERGGRDTQYF. DNA for the CDR3: TGCGCCAGCAGCTTAGAGCGGGGGGGCCGAGATACGCAGTATTTT. The V gene is TRBV5-1, the J gene TRBJ2-3, with TRBD2 matching over 10 bases. The CDR3 has 15 residues. V gave up 2 bases and J gave up 5 bases; unmatched junction bases: 5. The germline V gene has CDR1 SGHRS and CDR2 YFSETQ.

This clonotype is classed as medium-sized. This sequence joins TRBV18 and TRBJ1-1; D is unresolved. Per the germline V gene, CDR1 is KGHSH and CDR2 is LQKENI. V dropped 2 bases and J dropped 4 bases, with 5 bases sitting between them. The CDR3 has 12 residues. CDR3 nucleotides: TGTGCCAGCTCACCAGGTGCCACTGAAGCTTTCTTT. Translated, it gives CASSPGATEAFF.

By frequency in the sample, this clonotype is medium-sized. The CDR3 DNA reads TGTGCCAGCAGCGCAACCGGGACAGGGAACAATGAGCAGTTCTTC. This sequence encodes CASSATGTGNNEQFF. V usage is TRBV7-6 and J usage is TRBJ2-1; 9 bases line up with TRBD1. Trimming took 5 bases from V and 5 from J; bases not matched to a gene: 7. Per germline, CDR1 SGHVS and CDR2 FNYEAQ. The CDR3 is 15 amino acids.

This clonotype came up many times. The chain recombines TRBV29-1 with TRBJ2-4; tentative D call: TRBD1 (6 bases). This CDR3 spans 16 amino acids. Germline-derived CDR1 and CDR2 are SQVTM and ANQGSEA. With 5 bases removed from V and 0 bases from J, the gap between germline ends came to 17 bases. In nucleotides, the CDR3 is TGCAGCGTTATCCCGGCTGGACAGTCAGCCAAAAACATTCAGTACTTC. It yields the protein CSVIPAGQSAKNIQYF.

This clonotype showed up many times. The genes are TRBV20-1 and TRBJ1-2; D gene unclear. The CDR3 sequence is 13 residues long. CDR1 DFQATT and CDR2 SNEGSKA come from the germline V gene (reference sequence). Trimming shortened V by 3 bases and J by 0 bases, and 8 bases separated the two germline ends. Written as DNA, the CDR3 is TGCAGTGCTAGCCCAGCTTCTAACTATGGCTACACCTTC. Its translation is CSASPASNYGYTF.

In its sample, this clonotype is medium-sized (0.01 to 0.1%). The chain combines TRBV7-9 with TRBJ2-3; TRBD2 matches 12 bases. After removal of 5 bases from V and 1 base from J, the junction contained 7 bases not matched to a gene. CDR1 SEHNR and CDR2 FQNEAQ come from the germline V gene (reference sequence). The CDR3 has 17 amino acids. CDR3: CASSPVRLAGGTDTQYF. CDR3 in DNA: TGTGCCAGCAGCCCGGTCCGACTAGCGGGGGGCACAGATACGCAGTATTTT.

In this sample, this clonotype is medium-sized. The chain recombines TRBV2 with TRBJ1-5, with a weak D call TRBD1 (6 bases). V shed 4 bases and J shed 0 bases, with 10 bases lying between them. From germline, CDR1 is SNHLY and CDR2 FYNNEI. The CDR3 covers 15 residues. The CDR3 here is CASSVGQLSNQPQHF. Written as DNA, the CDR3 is TGTGCCAGCAGTGTGGGACAACTTAGCAATCAGCCCCAGCATTTT.

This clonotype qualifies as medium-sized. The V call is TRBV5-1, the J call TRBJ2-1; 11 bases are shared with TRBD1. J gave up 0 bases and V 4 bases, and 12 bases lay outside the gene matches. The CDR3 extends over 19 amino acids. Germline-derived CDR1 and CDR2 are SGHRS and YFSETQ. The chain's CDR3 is CASSPGWDRGFSSYNEQFF. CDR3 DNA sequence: TGCGCCAGCAGCCCAGGATGGGACAGGGGGTTTAGCTCCTACAATGAGCAGTTCTTC.

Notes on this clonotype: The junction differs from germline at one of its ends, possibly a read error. The CDR3 sequence is CASSVGQAQETHF. The CDR3 DNA reads as TGTGCCAGCAGCGTAGGCCAGGCCCAAGAGACCCACTTC. The rearrangement uses TRBV9 and TRBJ2-5; D is undetermined. CDR3 size: 13 residues. Germline CDR1 reads SGDLS; CDR2 reads YYNGEE.

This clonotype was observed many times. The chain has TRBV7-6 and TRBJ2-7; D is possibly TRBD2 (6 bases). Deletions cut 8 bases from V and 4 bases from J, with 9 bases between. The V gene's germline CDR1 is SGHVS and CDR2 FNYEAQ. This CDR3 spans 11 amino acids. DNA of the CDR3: TGTGCCAGCCCGGGGGAGTACGAGCAGTACTTC. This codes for CASPGEYEQYF.

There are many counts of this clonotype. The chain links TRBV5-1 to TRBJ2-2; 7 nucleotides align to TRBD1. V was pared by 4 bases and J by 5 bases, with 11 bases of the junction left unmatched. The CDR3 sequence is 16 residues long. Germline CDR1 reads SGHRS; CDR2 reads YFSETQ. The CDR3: CASSPYGTADTGELFF. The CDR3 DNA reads TGCGCCAGCAGCCCGTACGGGACAGCCGATACCGGGGAGCTGTTTTTT.

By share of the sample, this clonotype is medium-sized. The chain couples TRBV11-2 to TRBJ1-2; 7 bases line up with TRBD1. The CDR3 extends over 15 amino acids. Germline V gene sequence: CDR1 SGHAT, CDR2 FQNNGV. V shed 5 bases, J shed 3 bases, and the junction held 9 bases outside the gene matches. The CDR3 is CASSTYQGGDYGYTF. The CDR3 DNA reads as TGTGCCAGCAGCACCTACCAGGGGGGCGACTATGGCTACACCTTC.

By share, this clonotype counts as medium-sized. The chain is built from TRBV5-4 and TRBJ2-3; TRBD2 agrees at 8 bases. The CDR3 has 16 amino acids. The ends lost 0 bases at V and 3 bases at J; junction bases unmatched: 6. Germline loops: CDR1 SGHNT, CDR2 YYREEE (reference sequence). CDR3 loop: CASSLGRGEATDTQYF. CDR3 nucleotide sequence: TGTGCCAGCAGCTTGGGGCGGGGGGAGGCGACAGATACGCAGTATTTT.

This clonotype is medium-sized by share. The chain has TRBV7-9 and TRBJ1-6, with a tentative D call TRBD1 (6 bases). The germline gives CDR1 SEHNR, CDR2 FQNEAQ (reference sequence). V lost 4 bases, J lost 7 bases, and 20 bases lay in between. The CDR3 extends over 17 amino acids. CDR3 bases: TGTGCCAGCAGCTCCCACGATTGGCAGGGGAGCAATTCACCCCTCCACTTT. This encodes CASSSHDWQGSNSPLHF.

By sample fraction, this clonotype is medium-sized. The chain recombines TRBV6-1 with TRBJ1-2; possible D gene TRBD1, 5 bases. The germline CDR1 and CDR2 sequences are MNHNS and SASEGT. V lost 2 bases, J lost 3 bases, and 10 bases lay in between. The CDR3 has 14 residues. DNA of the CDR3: TGTGCCAGCAGTGAACAGGGAGCCTACTATGGCTACACCTTC. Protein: CASSEQGAYYGYTF.

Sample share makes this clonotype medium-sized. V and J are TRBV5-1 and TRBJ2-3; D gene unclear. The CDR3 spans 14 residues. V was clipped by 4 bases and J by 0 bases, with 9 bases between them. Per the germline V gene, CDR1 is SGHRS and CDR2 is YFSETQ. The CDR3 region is CASSQQSSTDTQYF. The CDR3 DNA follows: TGCGCCAGCAGCCAACAATCTAGCACAGATACGCAGTATTTT. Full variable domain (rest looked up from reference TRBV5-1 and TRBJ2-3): KAGVTQTPRYLIKTRGQQVTLSCSPISGHRSVSWYQQTPGQGLQFLFEYFSETQRNKGNFPGRFSGRQFSNSRSEMNVSTLELGDSALYLCASSQQSSTDTQYFGPGTRLTVL.

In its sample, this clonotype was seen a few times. CDR3 nucleotides: TGCGCCAGCAGCCAAGATAGGGGGCAGGGGATTTCCGGAGGCTACACCTTC. This encodes CASSQDRGQGISGGYTF. The chain has TRBV4-3 and TRBJ1-2, with 7 bases identical to TRBD1. After removal of 0 bases from V and 8 bases from J, the junction contained 15 bases not matched to a gene. This CDR3 is built from 17 residues. Germline V gives CDR1 LGHNA, CDR2 YSLEER.

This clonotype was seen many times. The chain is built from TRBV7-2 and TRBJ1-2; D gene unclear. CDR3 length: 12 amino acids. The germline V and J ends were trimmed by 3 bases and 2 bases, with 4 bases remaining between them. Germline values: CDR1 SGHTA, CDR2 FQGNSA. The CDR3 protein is CASSLGNYGYTF. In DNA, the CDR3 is TGTGCCAGCAGCTTGGGAAACTATGGCTACACCTTC.

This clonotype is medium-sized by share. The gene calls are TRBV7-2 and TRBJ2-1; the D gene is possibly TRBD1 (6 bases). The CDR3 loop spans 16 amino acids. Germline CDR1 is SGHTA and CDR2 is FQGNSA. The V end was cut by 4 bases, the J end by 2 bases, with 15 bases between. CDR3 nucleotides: TGTGCCAGCAGCTCCCTTCGGACAGCGACCTACAATGAGCAGTTCTTC. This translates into CASSSLRTATYNEQFF.

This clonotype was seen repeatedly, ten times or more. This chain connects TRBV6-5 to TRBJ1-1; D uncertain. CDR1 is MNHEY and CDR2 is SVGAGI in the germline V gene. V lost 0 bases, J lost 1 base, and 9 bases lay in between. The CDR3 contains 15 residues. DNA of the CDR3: TGTGCCAGCAGTTACTCCAGCGCTGGGAACACTGAAGCTTTCTTT. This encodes CASSYSSAGNTEAFF.